This TCR beta chain was captured in a study of control samples from healthy donors and cancer patients. V lost 6 bases to trimming and J lost 7 bases, with 12 bases between them. Germline V lookup: CDR1 MDHEN, CDR2 SYDVKM. The CDR3 is 12 residues long. Generated by immunoSEQ multiplex PCR, the TCRdb table keeps only in-frame clones and is missing some. The table records around 68,000 clones, approximately 88% of them present only once. The TCR comes from a woman between 45 and 60 years old with lung cancer. The chain links TRBV28 to TRBJ1-2; D perhaps matches TRBD1 (5 bases). What was sequenced was PBMCs. The CDR3 spells CASSSGTVGYTF. CDR3 nucleotides: TGTGCCAGCAGCTCCGGGACGGTTGGCTACACCTTC.